This T cell receptor (beta chain) was profiled in a study of blood T cell repertoires in COVID-19. Study-level background: Whether acute or convalescent, the COVID-19 samples came from the United States, Italy and Spain. T cells, B-cell-depleted T cells, or PBMCs provided the cDNA or gDNA that served as material.

Some clones are missing from TCRdb's copy, which holds only in-frame ones; the method was immunoSEQ multiplex PCR. Of about 220,000 clones listed, 80% are singletons. The CDR3 consists of 15 residues. The J segment lost 12 bases and the V segment lost 6 bases, leaving 14 bases of the junction unmatched. Germline values: CDR1 SNHLY, CDR2 FYNNEI. This clonotype originated in a woman aged 65 to 85 with acute or convalescent COVID-19. The J gene is TRBJ2-1, the V gene TRBV2; 10 positions match TRBD1. Sample: peripheral blood. CDR3 protein: CASRSGTGELLGQFF. The CDR3 DNA sequence: TGTGCCAGCAGGTCCGGGACAGGGGAATTACTGGGGCAGTTCTTC.